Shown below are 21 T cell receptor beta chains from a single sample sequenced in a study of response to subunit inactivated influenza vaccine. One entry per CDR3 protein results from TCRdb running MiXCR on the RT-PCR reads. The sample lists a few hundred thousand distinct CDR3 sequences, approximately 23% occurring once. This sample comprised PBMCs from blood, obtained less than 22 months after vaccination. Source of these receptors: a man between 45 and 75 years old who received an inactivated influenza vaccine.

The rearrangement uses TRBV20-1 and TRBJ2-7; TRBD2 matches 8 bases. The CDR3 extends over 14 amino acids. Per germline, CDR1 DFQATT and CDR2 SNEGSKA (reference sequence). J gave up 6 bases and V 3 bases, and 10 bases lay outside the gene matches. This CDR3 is CSASPQRGPLEQYF. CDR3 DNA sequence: TGCAGTGCTAGCCCCCAGCGGGGGCCTCTCGAGCAGTACTTC.

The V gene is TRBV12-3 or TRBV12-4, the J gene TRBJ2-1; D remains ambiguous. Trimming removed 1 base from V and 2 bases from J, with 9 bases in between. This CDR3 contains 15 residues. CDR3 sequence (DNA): TGTGCCAGCAGTTTAGGCCAGGTCCCCTACAATGAGCAGTTCTTC. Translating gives CASSLGQVPYNEQFF.

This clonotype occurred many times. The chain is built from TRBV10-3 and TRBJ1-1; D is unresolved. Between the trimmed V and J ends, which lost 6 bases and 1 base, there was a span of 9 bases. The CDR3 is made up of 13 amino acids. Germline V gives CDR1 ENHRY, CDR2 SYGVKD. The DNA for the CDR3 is TGTGCCATCAGCCGAAAGGAGAACACTGAAGCTTTCTTT. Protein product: CAISRKENTEAFF.

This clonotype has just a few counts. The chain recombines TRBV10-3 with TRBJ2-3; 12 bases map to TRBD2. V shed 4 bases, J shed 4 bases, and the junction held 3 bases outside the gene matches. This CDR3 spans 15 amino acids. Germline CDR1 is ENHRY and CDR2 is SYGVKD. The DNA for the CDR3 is TGTGCCATCAGTGGGACTAGCGGGATTGCAGATACGCAGTATTTT. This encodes CAISGTSGIADTQYF.

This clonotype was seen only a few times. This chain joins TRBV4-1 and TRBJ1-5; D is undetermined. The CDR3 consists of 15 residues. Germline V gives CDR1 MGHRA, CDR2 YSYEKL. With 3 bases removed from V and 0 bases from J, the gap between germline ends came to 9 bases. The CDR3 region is CASSQNIYSNQPQHF. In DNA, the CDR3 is TGCGCCAGCAGCCAGAATATTTATAGCAATCAGCCCCAGCATTTT.

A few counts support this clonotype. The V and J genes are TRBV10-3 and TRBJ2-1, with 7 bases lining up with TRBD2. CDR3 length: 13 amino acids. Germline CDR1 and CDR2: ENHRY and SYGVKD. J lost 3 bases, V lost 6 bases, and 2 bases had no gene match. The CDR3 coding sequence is TGTGCCATCAGGCGGGAGAGCTACAATGAGCAGTTCTTC. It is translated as CAIRRESYNEQFF.

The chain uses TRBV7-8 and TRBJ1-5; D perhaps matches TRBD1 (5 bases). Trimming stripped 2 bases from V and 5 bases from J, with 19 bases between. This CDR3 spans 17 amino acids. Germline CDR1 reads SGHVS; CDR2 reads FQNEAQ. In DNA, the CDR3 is TGTGCCAGCAGCTTATCCCGAAGGGGTCGAAGGGATCAGCCCCAGCATTTT. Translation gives CASSLSRRGRRDQPQHF.

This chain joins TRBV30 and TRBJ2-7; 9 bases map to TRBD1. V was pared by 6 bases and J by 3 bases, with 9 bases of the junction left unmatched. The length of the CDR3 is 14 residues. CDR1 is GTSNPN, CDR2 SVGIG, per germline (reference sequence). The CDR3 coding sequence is TGTGCCTGCAAGCCGGGACAGGGAGGCTACGAGCAGTACTTC. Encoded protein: CACKPGQGGYEQYF.

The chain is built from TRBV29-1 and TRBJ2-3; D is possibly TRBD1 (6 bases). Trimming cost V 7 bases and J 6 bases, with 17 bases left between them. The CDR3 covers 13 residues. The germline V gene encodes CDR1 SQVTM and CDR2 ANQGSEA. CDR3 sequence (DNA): TGCAGCGCGAAGGGTACAGGGATTGATACGCAGTATTTT. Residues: CSAKGTGIDTQYF.

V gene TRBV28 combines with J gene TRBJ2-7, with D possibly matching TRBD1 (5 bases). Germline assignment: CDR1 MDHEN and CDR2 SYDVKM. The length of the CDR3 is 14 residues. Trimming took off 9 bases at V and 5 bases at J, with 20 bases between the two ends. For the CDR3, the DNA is TGTGCCAGTAGCTATGGGGCGCCCCGCAACGAGCAGTACTTC. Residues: CASSYGAPRNEQYF.

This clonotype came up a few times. CDR3 in DNA: TGTGCCAGCAGTGAACGTAGGACAGGCTCCCCTCAAGGCTACACCTTC. As protein: CASSERRTGSPQGYTF. J is TRBJ1-2 and V is TRBV2; 7 bases are a match to TRBD1. The CDR3 totals 16 residues. From germline, CDR1 is SNHLY and CDR2 FYNNEI. The J segment lost 8 bases and the V segment lost 2 bases, leaving 14 bases of the junction unmatched.

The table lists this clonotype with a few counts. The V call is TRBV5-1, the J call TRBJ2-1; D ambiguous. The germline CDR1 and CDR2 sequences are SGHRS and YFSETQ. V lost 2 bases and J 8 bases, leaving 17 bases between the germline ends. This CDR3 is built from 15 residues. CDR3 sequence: CASSLPLGPGDEQFF. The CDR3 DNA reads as TGCGCCAGCAGCTTACCCCTAGGTCCGGGCGATGAGCAGTTCTTC.

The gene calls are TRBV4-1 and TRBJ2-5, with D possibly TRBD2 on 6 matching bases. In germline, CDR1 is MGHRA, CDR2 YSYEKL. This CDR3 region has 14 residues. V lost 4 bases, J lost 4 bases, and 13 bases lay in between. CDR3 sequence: CASSRRERGETQYF. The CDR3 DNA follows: TGCGCCAGCAGCCGGAGGGAAAGGGGAGAGACCCAGTACTTC.

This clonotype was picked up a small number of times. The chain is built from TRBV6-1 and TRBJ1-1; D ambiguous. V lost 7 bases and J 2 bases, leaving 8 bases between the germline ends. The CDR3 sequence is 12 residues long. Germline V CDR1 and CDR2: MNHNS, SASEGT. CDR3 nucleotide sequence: TGTGCCAGCATTCGGGTTAACACTGAAGCTTTCTTT. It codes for CASIRVNTEAFF.

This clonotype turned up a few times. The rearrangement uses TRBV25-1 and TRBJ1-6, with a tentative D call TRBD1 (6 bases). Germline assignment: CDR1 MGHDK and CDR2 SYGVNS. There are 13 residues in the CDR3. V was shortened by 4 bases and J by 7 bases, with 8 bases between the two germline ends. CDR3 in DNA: TGTGCCAGCAGTGCCCAGGGGAATTCACCCCTCCACTTT. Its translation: CASSAQGNSPLHF.

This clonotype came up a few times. This CDR3 reads CASSLPGANTEAFF. Written as DNA, the CDR3 is TGTGCCAGCAGCTTACCGGGGGCAAACACTGAAGCTTTCTTT. The gene calls are TRBV5-6 and TRBJ1-1; perhaps TRBD1 as D (6 bases). Looked up from germline, CDR1 is SGHDT and CDR2 is YYEEEE. The V end lost 2 bases, the J end lost 2 bases, and 10 bases lay between the germline ends. The CDR3 totals 14 residues.

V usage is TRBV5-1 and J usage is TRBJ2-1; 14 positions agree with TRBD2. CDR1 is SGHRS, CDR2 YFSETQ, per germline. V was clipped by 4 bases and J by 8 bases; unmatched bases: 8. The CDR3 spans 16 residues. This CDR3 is CASSPWTSGGNDEQFF. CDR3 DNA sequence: TGCGCCAGCAGCCCATGGACTAGCGGGGGGAACGATGAGCAGTTCTTC.

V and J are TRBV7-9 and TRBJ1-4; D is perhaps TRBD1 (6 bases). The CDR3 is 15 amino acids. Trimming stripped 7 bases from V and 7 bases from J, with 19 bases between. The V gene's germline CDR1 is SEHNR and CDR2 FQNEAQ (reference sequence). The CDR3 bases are TGTGCCAGCACCCTACTAGGGGGGGCCGGTGAAAAACTGTTTTTT. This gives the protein CASTLLGGAGEKLFF.

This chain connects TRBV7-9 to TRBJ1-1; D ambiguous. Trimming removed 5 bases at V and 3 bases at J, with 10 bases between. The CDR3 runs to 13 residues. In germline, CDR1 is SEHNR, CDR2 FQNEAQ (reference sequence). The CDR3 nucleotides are TGTGCCAGCAGCCCCCCGGTTGACACTGAAGCTTTCTTT. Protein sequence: CASSPPVDTEAFF.

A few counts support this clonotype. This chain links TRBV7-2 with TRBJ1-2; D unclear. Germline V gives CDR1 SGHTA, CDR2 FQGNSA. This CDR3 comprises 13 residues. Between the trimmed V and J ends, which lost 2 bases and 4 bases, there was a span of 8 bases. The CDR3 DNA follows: TGTGCCAGCAGCTTACTCGGAGGCTATGGCTACACCTTC. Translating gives CASSLLGGYGYTF.

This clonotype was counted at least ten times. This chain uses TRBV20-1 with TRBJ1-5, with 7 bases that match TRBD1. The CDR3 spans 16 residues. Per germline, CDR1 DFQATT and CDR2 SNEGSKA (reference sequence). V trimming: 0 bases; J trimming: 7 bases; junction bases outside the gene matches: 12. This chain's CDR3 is CSARDELRQGLQPQHF. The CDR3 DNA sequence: TGCAGTGCTAGAGATGAGCTCAGACAGGGCCTACAGCCCCAGCATTTT.